This TCR beta chain was found in a study of spatial heterogeneity in lung cancer (dated by TCRdb to the late 2010s). Study-level background: Beta-chain transcripts were consistently detected in greater numbers than alpha-chain transcripts, which likely reflects a higher abundance of beta-chain transcripts. In tumor regions, TCR transcript counts showed a strong correlation with a T cell transcriptional module score from matched bulk RNA-seq. In the raw uncorrected reads, each unique combination of TCR and UMI appeared more than ten times on average. In non-small cell lung cancer, the study made a quantitative comparison of TCR alpha and beta repertoires among multiple tumor regions, matched nontumor lung and blood. The study linked features of the TCR repertoire to counts of nonsynonymous mutations, which were determined by whole-exome sequencing of tumor tissue. At surgery, both alpha and beta chains were TCR-sequenced in around 240 tumor regions, fewer than 65 matched nontumor lung samples and around 50 PBMC samples.

Overall study outcomes, separate from this receptor: Counts of ubiquitous and regional expanded TCRs correlated with counts of ubiquitous and regional nonsynonymous mutations, respectively. Additional single-cell paired TCR alpha and beta sequencing was considered necessary to confirm, at a functional level, the hypothesis that regional TCRs recognize regional mutations. Estimated TCR-seq coverage of tumor T cells was only around 7% for alpha chains and 12% to 15% for beta chains. The tumor nonsynonymous mutation count correlated with the number of expanded alpha and beta TCRs within the tumor.

Libraries came from 5' RACE. Sequencing instrument: NextSeq 500. The TCR library protocol attached a unique molecular identifier to each TCR cDNA molecule to allow correction of PCR and sequencing errors. In the source study's methods: TCR identification, UMI-based error correction and CDR3 extraction were all carried out with Decombinator tools. Expanded TCRs were defined as those above a frequency of 2 per 1,000, corresponding to the top 1% of the tumor frequency distribution. Expanded tumor TCRs were classed as regional if statistically deemed absent (corrected P<0.05) from at least one tumor region, otherwise ubiquitous. Each repertoire was subsampled 100 times to 5,000 TCRs, after which Renyi diversity was computed with the R vegan package. CDR3 similarity networks were constructed using string-kernel similarity of amino acid triplets, with links drawn between CDR3s whose pairwise similarity was above 0.82. TCRdb took the public reads, trimmed them with fastp at Q25, ran MiXCR for clone calling and kept in-frame beta chains. Rows with a matching CDR3 protein are joined into one entry that keeps the most common DNA and genes. None of the V and J calls come from the authors' own analysis; TCRdb made them. In this sample the table shows approximately 18,000 distinct CDR3 sequences, approximately 9.5% of which occur a single time. The biggest ten clones account for 20% to 25% of the sample.

This specimen's time point label, interpreted: sample taken at primary tumor resection. Donors were 72 patients with early-stage, untreated non-small cell lung cancer from the lung TRACERx cohort. TCR sequencing used whole RNA extracted from tumor and nontumor lung tissue, or from cryopreserved PBMC samples, without cell sorting. A patient was chosen for TCR sequencing only when enough RNA was available from at least two tumor regions. Before selection, tumor and adjacent nontumor lung specimens were reviewed by a lung pathologist. The germline V gene (reference sequence) provides CDR1 SGHNT and CDR2 YYREEE. The germline V and J ends show losses of 4 bases and 9 bases respectively, and no gene match explains 10 bases of the junction. From cysteine to phenylalanine, the CDR3 is 16 amino acids long. Solely the CDR3 DNA is kept, with 48 bases framed from the first base. This clonotype was observed once. Its cognate antigen has yet to be identified. No qualities accompany the bases; no much larger clone lies one base away. One read alone is a weak basis. A library prepared for alpha chains yielded this beta chain as an off-target read; its size is of little meaning.

The sequence came from a female donor with early-stage non-small cell lung cancer. The source was lung tumor tissue, collected at surgery. The chain is encoded by TRBV5-4 joined to TRBJ1-6; 10 central bases correspond to TRBD1. CDR3 reads: CASSAGDRGFGSPLHF. The sequenced DNA: TGTGCCAGCAGCGCAGGGGACAGGGGATTTGGTTCACCCCTCCACTTT.